A single sample is the source of the 8 T cell receptor beta chains below, sequenced in a study of cytomegalovirus exposure and HLA in healthy donors. With 60 Vbeta and 13 Jbeta primers, the PCR was carried out. This table comes from immunoSEQ multiplex PCR, and its TCRdb copy is limited to in-frame clones, with some not included. The data contain under 200,000 clones, 12% of them singletons. The sample taken for sequencing was PBMCs. The receptors derive from a man in his forties or fifties in good health and CMV-seropositive.

This clone turned up a few times. This chain links TRBV5-6 with TRBJ1-1; TRBD1 might be the D (6 bases). The CDR3 totals 15 residues. Germline assignment: CDR1 SGHDT and CDR2 YYEEEE. Trimming stripped 0 bases from V and 1 base from J, with 10 bases between. DNA of the CDR3: TGTGCCAGCAGCTTGGGGCAGGGGAGGAACACTGAAGCTTTCTTT. It translates to CASSLGQGRNTEAFF.

This clone has more than one count but fewer than ten. The chain has TRBV28 and TRBJ2-3; TRBD2 agrees at 8 bases. This CDR3 region has 15 residues. V shed 4 bases and J 5 bases; nucleotides not matched to a gene: 8. Germline assignment: CDR1 MDHEN and CDR2 SYDVKM. CDR3 DNA sequence: TGTGCCAGCAGTTCCCGGGGGGGGCGGATAGATACGCAGTATTTT. Amino acids: CASSSRGGRIDTQYF. The variable domain in full, completed from reference TRBV28 and TRBJ2-3, reads DVKVTQSSRYLVKRTGEKVFLECVQDMDHENMFWYRQDPGLGLRLIYFSYDVKMKEKGDIPEGYSVSREKKERFSLILESASTNQTSMYLCASSSRGGRIDTQYFGPGTRLTVL.

V usage is TRBV5-1 and J usage is TRBJ2-2, with 9 bases matching TRBD1. This CDR3 spans 14 amino acids. V lost 7 bases to trimming and J lost 6 bases; unmatched junction nucleotides: 7. Germline-derived CDR1 and CDR2 are SGHRS and YFSETQ. Here the CDR3 DNA reads TGCGCCAGCCAGGGGACAGGGTCGGCCGGGGAGCTGTTTTTT. Its translation: CASQGTGSAGELFF.

This chain links TRBV11-3 with TRBJ2-7; 10 nucleotides agree with TRBD1. The CDR3 has 15 amino acids. With 1 base clipped from V and 3 bases from J, the junction kept 3 bases outside the gene matches. Per the germline V gene, CDR1 is SGHNT and CDR2 is YENEEA. CDR3: CASSLGQGANYEQYF. CDR3 nucleotides: TGTGCCAGCAGCTTAGGACAGGGGGCCAACTACGAGCAGTACTTC. Based on the CDR3 plus reference TRBV11-3 and TRBJ2-7, the full variable domain is EAGVVQSPRYKIIEKKQPVAFWCNPISGHNTLYWYLQNLGQGPELLIRYENEEAVDDSQLPKDRFSAERLKGVDSTLKIQPAELGDSAVYLCASSLGQGANYEQYFGPGTRLTVT.

The J gene is TRBJ2-3, the V gene TRBV11-3; D perhaps matches TRBD1 (6 bases). The CDR3 sequence is 13 residues long. The V gene's germline CDR1 is SGHNT and CDR2 YENEEA. V lost 8 bases and J lost 4, with 13 bases in between. The chain's CDR3 is CASPPGEADTQYF. As DNA, the CDR3 is TGTGCCAGCCCACCAGGGGAAGCAGATACGCAGTATTTT. Looking up the rest from reference TRBV11-3 and TRBJ2-3 gives the full variable domain: EAGVVQSPRYKIIEKKQPVAFWCNPISGHNTLYWYLQNLGQGPELLIRYENEEAVDDSQLPKDRFSAERLKGVDSTLKIQPAELGDSAVYLCASPPGEADTQYFGPGTRLTVL.

The gene calls are TRBV5-1 and TRBJ2-1; possible D gene TRBD1, 5 bases. The germline V and J ends were trimmed by 4 bases and 5 bases, with 13 bases remaining between them. The CDR3 sequence is 14 residues long. The germline CDR1 and CDR2 sequences are SGHRS and YFSETQ. The CDR3: CASSAGKVNNEQFF. The CDR3 DNA is TGCGCCAGCAGCGCAGGGAAAGTAAACAATGAGCAGTTCTTC.

The sample holds a few counts of this clone. This chain links TRBV5-1 with TRBJ2-3; the match to TRBD2 covers 8 bases. The germline V gene encodes CDR1 SGHRS and CDR2 YFSETQ. The ends lost 0 bases at V and 7 bases at J; junction bases unmatched: 13. The length of the CDR3 is 17 residues. CDR3 bases: TGCGCCAGCAGCTTGGGGGACGGGGGGGCTTCTGAGTATACGCAGTATTTT. Its protein is CASSLGDGGASEYTQYF.

This clone was seen more than once but under ten times. V gene TRBV5-4 combines with J gene TRBJ2-2, with 7 bases identical to TRBD1. In germline, CDR1 is SGHNT, CDR2 YYREEE (reference sequence). The CDR3 totals 15 residues. J lost 8 bases, V lost 1 base, and 8 bases had no gene match. CDR3 protein: CASSLKDRARGELFF. CDR3 coding DNA: TGTGCCAGCAGCTTGAAAGACAGGGCTAGGGGGGAGCTGTTTTTT.